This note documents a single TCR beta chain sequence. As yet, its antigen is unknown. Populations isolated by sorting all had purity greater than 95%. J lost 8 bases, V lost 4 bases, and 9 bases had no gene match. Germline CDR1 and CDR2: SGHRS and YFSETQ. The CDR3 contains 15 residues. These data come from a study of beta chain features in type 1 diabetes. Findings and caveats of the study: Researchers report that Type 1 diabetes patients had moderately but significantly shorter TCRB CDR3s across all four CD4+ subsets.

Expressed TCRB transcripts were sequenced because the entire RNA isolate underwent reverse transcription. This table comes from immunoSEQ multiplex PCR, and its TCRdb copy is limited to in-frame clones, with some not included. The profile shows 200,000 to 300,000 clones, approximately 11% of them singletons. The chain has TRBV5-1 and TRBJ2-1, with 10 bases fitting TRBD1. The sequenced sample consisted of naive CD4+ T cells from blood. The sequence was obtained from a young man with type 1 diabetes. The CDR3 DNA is TGCGCCAGCAGCGTGGGACAGGGGAGGATCGATGAGCAGTTCTTC. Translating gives CASSVGQGRIDEQFF.